The TCR beta chain under discussion was sequenced for a study of blood T cell repertoires in COVID-19. The data were produced by immunoSEQ multiplex PCR, yet TCRdb's version contains in-frame clones alone and is incomplete. The table shows 84,000 or so clones, with 80% occurring only once. CDR3 size: 15 residues. Germline V CDR1 and CDR2: SGDLS, YYNGEE. After removal of 4 bases from V and 3 bases from J, the junction contained 2 bases not matched to a gene. V is TRBV9 and J is TRBJ2-1; TRBD2 matches at 12 bases. Sequencing was performed on peripheral blood. The origin of this receptor is a woman of 80 years or more with acute or convalescent COVID-19. The CDR3 nucleotides are TGTGCCAGCAGCTGGACTAGCGGGGTCTACAATGAGCAGTTCTTC. It specifies CASSWTSGVYNEQFF.